The following is a TCR beta chain sequence with its context. Its target is not known. A much larger clone sits a single nucleotide away, making a read error possible. Germline lookup yields CDR1 DFQATT and CDR2 SNEGSKA (reference sequence). V gave up 5 bases and J gave up 4 bases, with 15 bases separating them. The CDR3 loop spans 14 amino acids. A modified ARM-PCR protocol with three rounds of nested PCR amplified TCRbeta. MiXCR was run by TCRdb on the multiplex PCR reads, yielding one entry per CDR3 protein. Among fewer than 85,000 distinct CDR3 sequences listed, more than 60% were seen once. The template was RNA from unsorted bulk tissue. This sample is part of a study of tumor and adjacent non-tumor tissue in lung cancer. Regarding the study as a whole: Tumor repertoires had a smaller top 100 clone share than normal lung.

This sequence joins TRBV20-1 and TRBJ2-1; D may be TRBD1 or TRBD2 (6 bases each). The TCR was taken from a woman in her forties or fifties with non-small cell lung cancer. The sequencing sample was made of lung tumor tissue. DNA of the CDR3: TGCAGTGCTGGAGGGGGACTGGATTACAATGAGCAGTTCTTC. Translation: CSAGGGLDYNEQFF.